The T cell receptor (beta chain) described here comes from a study of Graves' ophthalmopathy and Graves' hyperthyroidism. Background on the study: Hyperthyroidism qualified as stable when ophthalmopathy did not develop within 18 months of follow-up.

The study's findings and limits: The majority of expanded thyroid clonotypes above 0.001 frequency also occurred in blood. Sensitivity reached 70% to 71% and specificity approximately 78% when the model predicted ophthalmopathy progression.

The V segment lost 2 bases and the J segment 11 bases; nucleotides outside the gene matches: 6. Germline V lookup: CDR1 SGHDT, CDR2 YYEEEE. This CDR3 is 14 amino acids long. Ages of hyperthyroidism patients ran from 18 to 65, and their diagnoses were new, under 2 months' duration. Amplified TCR beta CDR3 regions were obtained using RNA transcripts as template. Following a first-round RT-PCR that used HTBI primers, a second-round multiplex PCR was carried out. TCRdb re-called the multiplex PCR reads through MiXCR, storing one row per CDR3 protein. The data contain approximately 1.2 million distinct CDR3 sequences, around a third of them singletons. This clonotype was seen a handful of times. Its antigen is currently unknown.

The chain links TRBV5-6 to TRBJ1-4, with 10 nucleotides matching TRBD1. The sample taken for sequencing was peripheral blood or thyroid tissue (not recorded which). The sequence came from an adult man with Graves' hyperthyroidism. The CDR3 DNA sequence: TGTGCCAGCAGCTTTGGGACAGGGGTGAGGAAACTGTTTTTT. It specifies CASSFGTGVRKLFF.